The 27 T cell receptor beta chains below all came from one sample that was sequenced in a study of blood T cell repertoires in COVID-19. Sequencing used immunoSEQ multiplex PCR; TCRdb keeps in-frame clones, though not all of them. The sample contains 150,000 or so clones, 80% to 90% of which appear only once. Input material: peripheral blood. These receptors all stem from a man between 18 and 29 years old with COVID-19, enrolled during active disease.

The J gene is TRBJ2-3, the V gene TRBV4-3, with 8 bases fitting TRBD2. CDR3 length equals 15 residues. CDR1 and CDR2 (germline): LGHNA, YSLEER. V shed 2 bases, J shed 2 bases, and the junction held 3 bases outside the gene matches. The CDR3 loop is CASSQTSGDTDTQYF. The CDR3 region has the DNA TGCGCCAGCAGCCAAACTAGCGGTGACACAGATACGCAGTATTTT.

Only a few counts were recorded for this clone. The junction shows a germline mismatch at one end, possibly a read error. The CDR3 nucleotides read TGCGCCAGCAGCTGGACAGGGGCGGGAGAACTGCTTTTT. It encodes CASSWTGAGELLF. This chain uses TRBV5-1 with TRBJ1-4, with TRBD1 matching 9 bases. The CDR3 extends over 13 amino acids. From germline, CDR1 is SGHRS and CDR2 YFSETQ.

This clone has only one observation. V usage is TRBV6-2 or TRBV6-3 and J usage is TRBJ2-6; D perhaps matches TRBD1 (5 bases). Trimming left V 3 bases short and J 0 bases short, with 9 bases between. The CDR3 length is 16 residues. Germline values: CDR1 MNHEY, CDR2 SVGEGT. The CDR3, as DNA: TGTGCCAGCAGTTATTCCAGGGTCTCTGGGGCCAACGTCCTGACTTTC. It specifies CASSYSRVSGANVLTF.

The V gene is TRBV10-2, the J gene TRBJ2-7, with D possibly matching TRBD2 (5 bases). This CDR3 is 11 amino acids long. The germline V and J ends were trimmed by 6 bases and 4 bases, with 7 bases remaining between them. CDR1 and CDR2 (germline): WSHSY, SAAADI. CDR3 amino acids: CASREVYEQYF. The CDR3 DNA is TGCGCCAGCAGGGAGGTATACGAGCAGTACTTC.

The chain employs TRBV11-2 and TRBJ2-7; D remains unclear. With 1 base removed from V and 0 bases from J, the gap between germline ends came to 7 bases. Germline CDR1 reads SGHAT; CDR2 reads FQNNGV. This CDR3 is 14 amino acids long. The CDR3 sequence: CASSLGTASYEQYF. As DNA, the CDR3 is TGTGCCAGCAGCTTAGGTACAGCCTCCTACGAGCAGTACTTC.

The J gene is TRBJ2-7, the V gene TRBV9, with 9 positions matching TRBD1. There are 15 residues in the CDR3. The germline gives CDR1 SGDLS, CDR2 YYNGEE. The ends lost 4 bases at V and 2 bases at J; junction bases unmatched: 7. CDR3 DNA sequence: TGTGCCAGCAGCCCCGGGACAGGGTTTACCTACGAGCAGTACTTC. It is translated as CASSPGTGFTYEQYF.

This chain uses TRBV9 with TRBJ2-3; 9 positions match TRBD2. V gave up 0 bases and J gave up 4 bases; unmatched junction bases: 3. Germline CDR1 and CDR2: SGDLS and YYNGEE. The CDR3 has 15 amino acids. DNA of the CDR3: TGTGCCAGCAGCGTAGTAGCGGGAGACGCAGATACGCAGTATTTT. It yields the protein CASSVVAGDADTQYF.

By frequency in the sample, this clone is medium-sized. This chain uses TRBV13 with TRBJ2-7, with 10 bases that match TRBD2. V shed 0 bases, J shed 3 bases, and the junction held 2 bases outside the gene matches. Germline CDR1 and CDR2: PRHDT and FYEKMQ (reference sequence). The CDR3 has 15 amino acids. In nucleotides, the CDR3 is TGTGCCAGCAGCTTAGGGGCTAGCGGGAGCTACGAGCAGTACTTC. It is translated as CASSLGASGSYEQYF.

CDR3 bases: TGCGCCAGCAGCTGGGCCAGTGGACTTCGGAACACCATATATTTT. Its protein is CASSWASGLRNTIYF. The rearrangement joins TRBV5-1 to TRBJ1-3; D remains ambiguous. This CDR3 is 15 amino acids long. V was pared by 3 bases and J by 7 bases, with 17 bases between. The germline V gene has CDR1 SGHRS and CDR2 YFSETQ.

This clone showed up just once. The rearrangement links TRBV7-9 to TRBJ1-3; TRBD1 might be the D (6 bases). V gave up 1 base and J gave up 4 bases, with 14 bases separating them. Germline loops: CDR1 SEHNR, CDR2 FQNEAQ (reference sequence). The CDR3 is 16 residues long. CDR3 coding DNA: TGTGCCAGCAGCTTAGAATATGGGGACACGGGAAACACCATATATTTT. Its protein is CASSLEYGDTGNTIYF. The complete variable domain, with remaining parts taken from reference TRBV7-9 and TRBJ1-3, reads DTGVSQNPRHKITKRGQNVTFRCDPISEHNRLYWYRQTLGQGPEFLTYFQNEAQLEKSRLLSDRFSAERPKGSFSTLEIQRTEQGDSAMYLCASSLEYGDTGNTIYFGEGSWLTVV.

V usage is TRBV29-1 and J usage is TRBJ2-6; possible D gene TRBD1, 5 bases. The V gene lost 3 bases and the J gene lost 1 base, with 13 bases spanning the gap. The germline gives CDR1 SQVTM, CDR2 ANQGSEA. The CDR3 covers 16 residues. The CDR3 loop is CSVEGWGVSGANVLTF. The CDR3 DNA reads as TGCAGCGTTGAGGGTTGGGGCGTGTCTGGGGCCAACGTCCTGACTTTC.

The CDR3 loop reads CASSQAGNGANVLTF. In DNA form, the CDR3 reads TGTGCCAGCAGCCAAGCAGGGAACGGGGCCAACGTCCTGACTTTC. V gene TRBV3-1 (or the pseudogene TRBV3-2) combines with J gene TRBJ2-6; D may be TRBD1 (5 bases). Germline V gene sequence: CDR1 LGHDT, CDR2 YNNKEL (reference sequence). This CDR3 contains 15 residues. Trimming removed 1 base from V and 4 bases from J, with 8 bases in between.

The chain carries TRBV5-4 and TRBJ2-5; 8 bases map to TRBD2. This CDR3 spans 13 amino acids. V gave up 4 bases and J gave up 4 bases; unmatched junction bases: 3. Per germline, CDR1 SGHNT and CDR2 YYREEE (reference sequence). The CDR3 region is CASSLGTRETQYF. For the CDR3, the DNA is TGTGCCAGCAGCCTGGGGACTAGAGAGACCCAGTACTTC.

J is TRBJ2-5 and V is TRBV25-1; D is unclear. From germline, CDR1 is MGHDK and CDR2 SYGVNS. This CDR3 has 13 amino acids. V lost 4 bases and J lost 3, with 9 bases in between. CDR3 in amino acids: CASSGDWKETQYF. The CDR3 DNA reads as TGTGCCAGCAGTGGCGACTGGAAAGAGACCCAGTACTTC.

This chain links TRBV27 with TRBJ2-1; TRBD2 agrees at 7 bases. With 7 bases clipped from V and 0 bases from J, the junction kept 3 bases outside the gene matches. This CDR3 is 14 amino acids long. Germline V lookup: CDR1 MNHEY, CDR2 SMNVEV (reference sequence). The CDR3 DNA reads TGTGCCAGCACCTGGACTAGCTCCTACAATGAGCAGTTCTTC. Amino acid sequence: CASTWTSSYNEQFF.

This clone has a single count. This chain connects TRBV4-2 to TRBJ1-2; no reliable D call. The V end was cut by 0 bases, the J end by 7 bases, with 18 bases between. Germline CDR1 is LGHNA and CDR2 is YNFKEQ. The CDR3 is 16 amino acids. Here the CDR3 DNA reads TGTGCCAGCAGCCAAGATATTGGCGGGGAATATGGTGGCTACACCTTC. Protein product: CASSQDIGGEYGGYTF.

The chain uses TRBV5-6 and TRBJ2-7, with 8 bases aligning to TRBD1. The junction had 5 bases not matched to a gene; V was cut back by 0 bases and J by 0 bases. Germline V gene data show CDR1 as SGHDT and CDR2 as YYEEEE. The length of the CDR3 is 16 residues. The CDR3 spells CASSLGQGAFSYEQYF. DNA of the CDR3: TGTGCCAGCAGCTTGGGGCAGGGGGCGTTCTCCTACGAGCAGTACTTC.

In nucleotides, the CDR3 is TGTGCCAGCAGTTACTCGGGACTAGCGGGAGTCGATGAGCAGTTCTTC. Translated, it gives CASSYSGLAGVDEQFF. This chain joins TRBV6-5 and TRBJ2-1, with 14 positions matching TRBD2. Germline V gene data show CDR1 as MNHEY and CDR2 as SVGAGI. Losses at the gene ends were 0 bases for V and 8 bases for J; bases not matched to a gene: 3. This CDR3 spans 16 amino acids.

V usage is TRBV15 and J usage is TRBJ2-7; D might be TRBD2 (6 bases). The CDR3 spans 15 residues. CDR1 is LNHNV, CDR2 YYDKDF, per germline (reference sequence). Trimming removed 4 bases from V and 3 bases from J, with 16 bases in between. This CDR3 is CATSIDGGNIYEQYF. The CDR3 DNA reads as TGTGCCACCAGCATTGACGGCGGGAACATCTACGAGCAGTACTTC.

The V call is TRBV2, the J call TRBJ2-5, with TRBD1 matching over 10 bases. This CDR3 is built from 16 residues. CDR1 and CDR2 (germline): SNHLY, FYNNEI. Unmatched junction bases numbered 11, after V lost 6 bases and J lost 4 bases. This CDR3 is CASRRDRGIEGETQYF. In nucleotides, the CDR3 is TGTGCCAGCAGACGGGACAGGGGAATAGAGGGAGAGACCCAGTACTTC.

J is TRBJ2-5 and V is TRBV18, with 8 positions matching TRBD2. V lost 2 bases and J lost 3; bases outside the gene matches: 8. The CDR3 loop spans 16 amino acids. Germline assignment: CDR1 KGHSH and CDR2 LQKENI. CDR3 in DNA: TGTGCCAGCTCACCAATCGTCAGCGGGAGTAAAGAGACCCAGTACTTC. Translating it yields CASSPIVSGSKETQYF.

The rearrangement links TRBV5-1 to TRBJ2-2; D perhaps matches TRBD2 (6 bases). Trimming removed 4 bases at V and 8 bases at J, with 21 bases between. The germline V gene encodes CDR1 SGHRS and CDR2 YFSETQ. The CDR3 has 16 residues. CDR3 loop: CASSLGVAAWAGELFF. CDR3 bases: TGCGCCAGCAGCCTGGGGGTAGCGGCCTGGGCAGGGGAGCTGTTTTTT. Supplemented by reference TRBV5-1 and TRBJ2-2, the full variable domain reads KAGVTQTPRYLIKTRGQQVTLSCSPISGHRSVSWYQQTPGQGLQFLFEYFSETQRNKGNFPGRFSGRQFSNSRSEMNVSTLELGDSALYLCASSLGVAAWAGELFFGEGSRLTVL.

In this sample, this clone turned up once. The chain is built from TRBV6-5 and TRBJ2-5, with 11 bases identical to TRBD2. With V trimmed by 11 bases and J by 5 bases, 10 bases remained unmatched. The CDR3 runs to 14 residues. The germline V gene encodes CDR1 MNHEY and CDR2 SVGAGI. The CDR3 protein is CAGLAGGPTETQYF. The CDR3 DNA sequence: TGTGCCGGATTAGCGGGAGGGCCCACCGAGACCCAGTACTTC.

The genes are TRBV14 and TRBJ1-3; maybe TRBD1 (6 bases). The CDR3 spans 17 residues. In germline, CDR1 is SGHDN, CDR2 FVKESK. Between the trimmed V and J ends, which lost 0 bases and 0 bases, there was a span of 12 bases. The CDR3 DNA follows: TGTGCCAGCAGCCAAGATTACCAGGGGAGCTCTGGAAACACCATATATTTT. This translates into CASSQDYQGSSGNTIYF.

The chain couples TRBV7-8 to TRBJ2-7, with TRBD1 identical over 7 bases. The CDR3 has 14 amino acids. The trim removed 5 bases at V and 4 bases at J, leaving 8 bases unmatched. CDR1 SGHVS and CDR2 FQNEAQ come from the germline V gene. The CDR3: CASSPPTGSYEQYF. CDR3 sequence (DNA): TGTGCCAGCAGCCCCCCGACAGGGTCTTACGAGCAGTACTTC.

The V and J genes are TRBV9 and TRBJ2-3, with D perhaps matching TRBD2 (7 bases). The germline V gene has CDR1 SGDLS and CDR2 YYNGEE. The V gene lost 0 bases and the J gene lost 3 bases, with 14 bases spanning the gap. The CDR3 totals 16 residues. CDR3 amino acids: CASSVAGGASTDTQYF. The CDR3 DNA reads TGTGCCAGCAGCGTAGCGGGGGGCGCTTCGACAGATACGCAGTATTTT.

The CDR3 region has the DNA TGTGCCAGCAGTTTGACGGGGGACGAGACCCAGTACTTC. Translation gives CASSLTGDETQYF. This chain joins TRBV27 and TRBJ2-5; D possibly corresponds to TRBD2 (6 bases). Deletions cut 3 bases from V and 5 bases from J, with 10 bases between. The CDR3 loop spans 13 amino acids. Germline-derived CDR1 and CDR2 are MNHEY and SMNVEV (reference sequence).